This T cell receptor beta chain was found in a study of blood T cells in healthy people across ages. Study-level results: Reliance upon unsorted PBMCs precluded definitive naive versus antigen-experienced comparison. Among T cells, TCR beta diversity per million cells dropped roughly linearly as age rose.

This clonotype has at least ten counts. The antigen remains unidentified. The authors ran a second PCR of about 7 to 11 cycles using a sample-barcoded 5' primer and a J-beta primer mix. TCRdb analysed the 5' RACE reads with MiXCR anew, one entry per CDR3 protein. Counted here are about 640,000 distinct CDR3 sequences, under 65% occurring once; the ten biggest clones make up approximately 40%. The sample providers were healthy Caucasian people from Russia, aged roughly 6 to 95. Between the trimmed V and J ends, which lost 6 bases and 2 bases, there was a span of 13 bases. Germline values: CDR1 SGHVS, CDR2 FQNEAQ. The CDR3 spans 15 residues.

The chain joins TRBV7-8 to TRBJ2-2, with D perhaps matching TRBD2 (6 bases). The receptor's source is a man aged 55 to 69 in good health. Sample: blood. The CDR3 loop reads CASSRRDLNTGELFF. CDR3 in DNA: TGTGCCAGCAGTCGCCGGGACTTAAACACCGGGGAGCTGTTTTTT.